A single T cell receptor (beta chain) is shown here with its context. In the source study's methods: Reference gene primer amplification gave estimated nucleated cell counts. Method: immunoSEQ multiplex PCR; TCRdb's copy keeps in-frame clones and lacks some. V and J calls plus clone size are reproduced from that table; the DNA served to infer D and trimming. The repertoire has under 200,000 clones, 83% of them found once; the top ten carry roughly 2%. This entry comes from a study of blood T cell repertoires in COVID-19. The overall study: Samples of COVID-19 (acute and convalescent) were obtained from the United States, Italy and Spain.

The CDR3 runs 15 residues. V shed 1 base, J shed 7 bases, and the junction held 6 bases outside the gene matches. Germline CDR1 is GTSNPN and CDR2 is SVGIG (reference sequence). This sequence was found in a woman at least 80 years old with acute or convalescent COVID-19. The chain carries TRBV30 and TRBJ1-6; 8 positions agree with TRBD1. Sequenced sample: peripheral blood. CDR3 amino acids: CAWSGYTGGNSPLHF. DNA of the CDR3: TGTGCCTGGAGTGGGTATACAGGGGGGAATTCACCCCTCCACTTT. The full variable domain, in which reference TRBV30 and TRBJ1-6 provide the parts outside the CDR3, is SQTIHQWPATLVQPVGSPLSLECTVEGTSNPNLYWYRQAAGRGLQLLFYSVGIGQISSEVPQNLSASRPQDRQFILSSKKLLLSDSGFYLCAWSGYTGGNSPLHFGNGTRLTVT.